This TCR beta chain comes out of a study of T cells expressing NK-cell markers. Background on the study: Most of the eight sequenced donors were HCMV-seropositive; one was seronegative. Study outcomes and limitations: Nothing established the HCMV specificity of expanded NKG2C+ T cell clones. As a fraction of CD8+ T cells, dominant NKG2C+ clonotypes reached roughly 1.0-7.5% in six donors.

Remarks on this clonotype: Its antigen is currently unknown.

In generating TCR beta cDNA, 5'RACE template switching with UMIs was used. Reprocessing the 5' RACE reads, TCRdb reports a single entry for every CDR3 protein and omits DNA. This sample's table has about 180,000 distinct CDR3 sequences. Source material: blood T cells: a sorted CD56 or NKG2C T cell subset, CD4+ or CD8+ T cells, or bulk PBMC T cells (not recorded which). This clonotype originated in a woman between 18 and 70 years old in good health.

The CDR3 here is CASSQGSVPTGELFF. The V and J genes are TRBV3-1 and TRBJ2-2; TCRdb lists TRBD2, though no DNA is available to test this call. This CDR3 is 15 amino acids long. Germline V gives CDR1 LGHDT, CDR2 YNNKEL (reference sequence).